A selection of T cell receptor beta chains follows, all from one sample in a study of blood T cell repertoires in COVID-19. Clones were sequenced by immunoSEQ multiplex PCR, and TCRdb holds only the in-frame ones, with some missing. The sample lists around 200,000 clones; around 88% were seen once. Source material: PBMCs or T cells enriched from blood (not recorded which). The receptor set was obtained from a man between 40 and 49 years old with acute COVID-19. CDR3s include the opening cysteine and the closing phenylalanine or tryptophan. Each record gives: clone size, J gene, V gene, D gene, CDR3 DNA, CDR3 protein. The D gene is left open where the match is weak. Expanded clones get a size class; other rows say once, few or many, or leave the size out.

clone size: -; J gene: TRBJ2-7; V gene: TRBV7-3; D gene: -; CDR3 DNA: TGTGCCAGCAGCCGCAGCGGTCAGTCCTACGAGCAGTACTTC; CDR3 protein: CASSRSGQSYEQYF
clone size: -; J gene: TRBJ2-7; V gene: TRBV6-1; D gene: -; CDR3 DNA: TGTGCCAGCAGTGAAACAGCAGGCGAGCAGTACTTC; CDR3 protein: CASSETAGEQYF
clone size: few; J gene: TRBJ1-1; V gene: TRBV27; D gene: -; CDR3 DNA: TGTGCCAGCAGGGCAGGGTGGACTGAAGCTTTCTTT; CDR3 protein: CASRAGWTEAFF
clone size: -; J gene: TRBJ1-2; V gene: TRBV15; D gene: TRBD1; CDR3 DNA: TGTGCCACCAGCGTATTACAGGGGGCTGACGGTAACTATGGCTACACCTTC; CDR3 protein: CATSVLQGADGNYGYTF
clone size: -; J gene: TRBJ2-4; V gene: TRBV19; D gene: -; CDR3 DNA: TGTGCCAGTAGTATAAGTTCCGGGTTCAAAAACATTCAGTACTTC; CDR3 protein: CASSISSGFKNIQYF
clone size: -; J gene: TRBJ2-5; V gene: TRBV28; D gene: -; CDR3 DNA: TGTGCCAGCAGTTTGAAATGGACATGGATTGGGACCCAGTACTTC; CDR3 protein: CASSLKWTWIGTQYF
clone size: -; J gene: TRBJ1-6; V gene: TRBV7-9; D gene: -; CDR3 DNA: TGTGCCAGCAGCTTAGCGGGGGCAGGGGAGTCACCCCTCCACTTT; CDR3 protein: CASSLAGAGESPLHF
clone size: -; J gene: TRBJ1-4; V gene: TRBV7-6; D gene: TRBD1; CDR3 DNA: TGTGCCAGCAGCTTCCCGGGACAGGTGCTGTTTTTT; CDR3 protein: CASSFPGQVLFF
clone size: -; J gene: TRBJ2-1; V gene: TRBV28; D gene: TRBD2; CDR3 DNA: TGTGCCAGCAGTTTAGGTAGCGGGAGGGGTGAGCAGTTCTTC; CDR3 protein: CASSLGSGRGEQFF
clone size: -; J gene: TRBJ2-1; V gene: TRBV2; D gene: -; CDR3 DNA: TGTGCCAGCAGCGACCTCCCGGGACTTTCAACAACTAGGTACAATGAGCAGTTCTTC; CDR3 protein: CASSDLPGLSTTRYNEQFF
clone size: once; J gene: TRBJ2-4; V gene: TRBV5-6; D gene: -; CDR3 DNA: TGTGCCAGCAGCCTGCCAGAGGGTATTCAGTACTTC; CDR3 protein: CASSLPEGIQYF
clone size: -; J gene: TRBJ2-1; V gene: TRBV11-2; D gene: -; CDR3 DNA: TGTGCCAGCACCTCGGGTATTGTTGGGAATGAGCAGTTCTTC; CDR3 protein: CASTSGIVGNEQFF
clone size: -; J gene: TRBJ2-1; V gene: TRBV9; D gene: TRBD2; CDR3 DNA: TGTGCCAGCAGCCGGAGGAGCGGGAGTAGGGATGAGCAGTTCTTC; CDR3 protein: CASSRRSGSRDEQFF
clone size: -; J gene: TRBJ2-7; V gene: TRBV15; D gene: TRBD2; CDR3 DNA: TGTGCCACCAGTGCGGGAGCCGAGCAGTACTTC; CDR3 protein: CATSAGAEQYF
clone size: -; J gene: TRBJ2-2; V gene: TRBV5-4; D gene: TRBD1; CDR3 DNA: TGTGCCAGCAGCTTGGATGCGCTGGGACAGTCCACCGGGGAGCTGTTTTTT; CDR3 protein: CASSLDALGQSTGELFF
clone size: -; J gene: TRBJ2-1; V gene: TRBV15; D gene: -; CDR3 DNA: TGTGCCACCAGCACGGGAACTACACAAACCAATGAGCAGTTCTTC; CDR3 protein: CATSTGTTQTNEQFF
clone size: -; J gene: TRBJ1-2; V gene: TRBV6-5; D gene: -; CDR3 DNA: TGTGCCAGCAGTTACTCCCCCGGGACAGGCTACACCTTC; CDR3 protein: CASSYSPGTGYTF
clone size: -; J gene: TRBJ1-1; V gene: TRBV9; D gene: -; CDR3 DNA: TGTGCCAGCAGCGTAGGTTTATACGAGCAACCTGAAGCTTTCTTT; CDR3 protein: CASSVGLYEQPEAFF
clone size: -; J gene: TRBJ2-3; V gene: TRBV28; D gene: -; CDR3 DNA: TGTGCCAGCAGTTTATTGGAGGGGTCAGATACGCAGTATTTT; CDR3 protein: CASSLLEGSDTQYF
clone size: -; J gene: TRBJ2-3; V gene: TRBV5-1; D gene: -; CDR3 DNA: TGCGCCAGCAGCTTTGGCTTCGCCAATACGCAGTATTTT; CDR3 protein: CASSFGFANTQYF
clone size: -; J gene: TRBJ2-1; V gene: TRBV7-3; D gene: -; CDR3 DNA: TGTGCCAGCAGCTTTAGAGGGTTTGGGAACAATGAGCAGTTCTTC; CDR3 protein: CASSFRGFGNNEQFF
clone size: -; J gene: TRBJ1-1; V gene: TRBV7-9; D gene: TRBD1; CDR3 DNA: TGTGCCAGCAGCTTACCTACAGGGGTAGCTTTCTTT; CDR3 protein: CASSLPTGVAFF
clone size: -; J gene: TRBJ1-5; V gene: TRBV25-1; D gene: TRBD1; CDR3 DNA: TGTGCCAGCAGTGGGGGGACAGGGATCAATCAGCCCCAGCATTTT; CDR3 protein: CASSGGTGINQPQHF
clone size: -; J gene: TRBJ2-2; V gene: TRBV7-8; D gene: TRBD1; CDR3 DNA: TGTGCCAGCAGAAAGACAGGGCCCACCGGGGAGCTGTTTTTT; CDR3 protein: CASRKTGPTGELFF
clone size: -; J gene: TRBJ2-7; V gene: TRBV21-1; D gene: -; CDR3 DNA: TGTGCCAGCAGTAGTGTCGAATTCCTCGGTCGCGAGCAGTACTTC; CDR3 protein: CASSSVEFLGREQYF
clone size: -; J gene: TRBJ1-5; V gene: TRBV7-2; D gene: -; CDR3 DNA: TGTGCCAGCAGCTTAGACAACGGGAATCAGCCCCAGCATTTT; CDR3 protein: CASSLDNGNQPQHF
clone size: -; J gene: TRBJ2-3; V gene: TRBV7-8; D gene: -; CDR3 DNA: TGTGCCAGCAGCTCTTCTCCGACAGATACGCAGTATTTT; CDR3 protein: CASSSSPTDTQYF
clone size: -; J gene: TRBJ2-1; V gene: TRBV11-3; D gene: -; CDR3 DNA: TGTGCCAGCAGCTTATCCCACATGACAGGCCTGAGCTCCTACAATGAGCAGTTCTTC; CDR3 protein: CASSLSHMTGLSSYNEQFF
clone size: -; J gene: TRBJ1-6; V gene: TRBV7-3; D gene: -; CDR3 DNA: TGTGCCAGCAGCGCGCTTAATGATTCACCCCTCCACTTT; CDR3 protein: CASSALNDSPLHF
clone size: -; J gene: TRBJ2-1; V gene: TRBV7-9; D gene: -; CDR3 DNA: TGTGCCAGCAGCTCCCCCGGGAGACCCAACAATGAGCAGTTCTTC; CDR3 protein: CASSSPGRPNNEQFF
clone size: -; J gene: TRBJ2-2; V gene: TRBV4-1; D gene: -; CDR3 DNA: TGCGCCAGCAGCCAAGATCAGGGCCAGTGGAACACCGGGGAGCTGTTTTTT; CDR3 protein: CASSQDQGQWNTGELFF
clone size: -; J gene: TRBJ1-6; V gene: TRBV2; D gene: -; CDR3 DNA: TGTGCCAGCGAGCGACAGACTTATTCACCCCTCCACTTT; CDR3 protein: CASERQTYSPLHF
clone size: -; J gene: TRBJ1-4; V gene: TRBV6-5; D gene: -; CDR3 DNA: TGTGCCAGCAGTTACCGGACTACCCGAGGGCAAAAACTGTTTTTT; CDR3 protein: CASSYRTTRGQKLFF
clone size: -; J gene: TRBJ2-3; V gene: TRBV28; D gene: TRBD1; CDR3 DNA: TGTGCCAGCAGCGAGGGGGCTAGCACAGATACGCAGTATTTT; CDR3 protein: CASSEGASTDTQYF
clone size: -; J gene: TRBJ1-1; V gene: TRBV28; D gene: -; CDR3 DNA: TGTGCCAGCAGTTTTTCCACGGGCACTGAAGCTTTCTTT; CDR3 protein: CASSFSTGTEAFF
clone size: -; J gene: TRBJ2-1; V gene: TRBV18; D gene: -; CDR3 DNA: TGTGCCAGCTCACCGAATAGGGACATAAATGAGCAGTTCTTC; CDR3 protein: CASSPNRDINEQFF
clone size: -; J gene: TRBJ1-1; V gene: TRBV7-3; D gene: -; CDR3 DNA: TGTGCCAGCAGCGGCGAGGGCGGGGGACCTTCTACTGAAGCTTTCTTT; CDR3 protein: CASSGEGGGPSTEAFF
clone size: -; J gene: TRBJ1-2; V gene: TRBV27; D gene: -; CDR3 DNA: TGTGCCAGCAGTTTCTCGCACCTAGCAATGGGCTACACCTTC; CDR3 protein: CASSFSHLAMGYTF
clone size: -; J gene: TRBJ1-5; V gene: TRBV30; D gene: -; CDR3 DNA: TGTGCCTGGAGTTCGGGGGGGGCCCAGCCCCAGCATTTT; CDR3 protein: CAWSSGGAQPQHF
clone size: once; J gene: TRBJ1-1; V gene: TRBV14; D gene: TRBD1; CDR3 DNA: TGTGCCAGCAGCCAAGCTGGACAGGGTAAGGACACTGAAGCTTTCTTT; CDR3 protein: CASSQAGQGKDTEAFF
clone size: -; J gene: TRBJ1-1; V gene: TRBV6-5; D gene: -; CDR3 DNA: TGTGCCAGCAGTTATGCCCAGGGTTATCCTAGGGGAGCTTTCTTT; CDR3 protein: CASSYAQGYPRGAFF
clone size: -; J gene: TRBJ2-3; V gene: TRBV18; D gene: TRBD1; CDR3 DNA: TGTGCCAGCTCACCTATAGGGACAGGGGGAACAGATACGCAGTATTTT; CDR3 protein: CASSPIGTGGTDTQYF
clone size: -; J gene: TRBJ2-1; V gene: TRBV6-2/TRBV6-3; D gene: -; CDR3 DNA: TGTGCCAGCAGTTACTCGAGCCCCATTTATCAGTTCTTC; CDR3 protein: CASSYSSPIYQFF
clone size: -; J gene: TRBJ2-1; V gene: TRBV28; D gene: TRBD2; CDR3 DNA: TGTGCCTCCCAGACTACGCCGAGCCAGCGGGAGGGCCCGAATGAGCAGTTCTTC; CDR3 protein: CASQTTPSQREGPNEQFF
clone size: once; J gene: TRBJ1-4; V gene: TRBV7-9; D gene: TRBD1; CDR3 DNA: TGTGCCAGCAGCTTAGACGCTTTGGACAGGGGGAAACTGTTTTTT; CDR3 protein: CASSLDALDRGKLFF
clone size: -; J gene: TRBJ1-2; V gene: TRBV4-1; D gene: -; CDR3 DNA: TGCGCCAGCAGCCAAGTAACGGGTAGAAGAATGCATGGCTACACCTTC; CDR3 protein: CASSQVTGRRMHGYTF
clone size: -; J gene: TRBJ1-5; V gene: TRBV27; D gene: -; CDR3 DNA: TGTGCCAGCAGAACCTTTCTCAGGGCCGGTGAACAGCCCCAGCATTTT; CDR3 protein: CASRTFLRAGEQPQHF
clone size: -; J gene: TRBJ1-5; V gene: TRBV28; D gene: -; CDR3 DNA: TGTGCCAGCAGTTTCCCGGGACAAACCTTTGAGTCGGATCAGCCCCAGCATTTT; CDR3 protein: CASSFPGQTFESDQPQHF
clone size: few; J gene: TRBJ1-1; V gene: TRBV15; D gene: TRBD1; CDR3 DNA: TGTGCCACCAGCCCACAGGGGACAGGGACTGCTGAAGCTTTCTTT; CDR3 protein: CATSPQGTGTAEAFF
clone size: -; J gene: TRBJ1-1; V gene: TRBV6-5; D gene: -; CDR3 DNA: TGTGCCAGCAAGGGGGGGAAAGGGACTGAAGCTTTCTTT; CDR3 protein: CASKGGKGTEAFF
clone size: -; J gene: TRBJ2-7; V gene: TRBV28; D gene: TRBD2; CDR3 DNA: TGTGCCAGCACGTCTAGCGGGAGGTCGGGGGAGCAGTACTTC; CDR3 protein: CASTSSGRSGEQYF
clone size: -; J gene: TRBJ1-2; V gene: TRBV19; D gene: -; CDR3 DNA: TGTGCCAGTAGCCAAGAGGATGTGTGGGGGCGATTTGGCTACACCTTC; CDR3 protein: CASSQEDVWGRFGYTF
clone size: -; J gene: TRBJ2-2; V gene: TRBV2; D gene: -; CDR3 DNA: TGTGCCAGCACTGGCGGTAAGAACACCGGGGAGCTGTTTTTT; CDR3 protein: CASTGGKNTGELFF
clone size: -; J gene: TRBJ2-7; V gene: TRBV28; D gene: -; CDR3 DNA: TGTGCCAGCAGTCGGGGACTTTCTTTTTACGAGCAGTACTTC; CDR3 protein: CASSRGLSFYEQYF
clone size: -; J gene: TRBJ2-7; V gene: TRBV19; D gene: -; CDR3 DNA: TGTGCCAGTAGTATAGATTTCGGCGGGACCTACGAGCAGTACTTC; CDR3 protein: CASSIDFGGTYEQYF
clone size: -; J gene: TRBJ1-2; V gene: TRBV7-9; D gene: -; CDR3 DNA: TGTGCCAGCAGACTCCGGGACTCTACCTTCCTCTTCTATGGCTACACCTTC; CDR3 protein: CASRLRDSTFLFYGYTF
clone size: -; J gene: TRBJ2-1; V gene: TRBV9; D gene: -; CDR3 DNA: TGTGCCAGCACCGAAGGGGGTCGCTCCTACAATGAGCAGTTCTTC; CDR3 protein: CASTEGGRSYNEQFF
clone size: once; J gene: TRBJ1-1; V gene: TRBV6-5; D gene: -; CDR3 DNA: TGTGCCAGCCGGACTGGACCCATGAACACTGAAGCTTTCTTT; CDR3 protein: CASRTGPMNTEAFF
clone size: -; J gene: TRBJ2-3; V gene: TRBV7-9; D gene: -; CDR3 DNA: TGTGCCAGCAGCAAGCTACTCGGGGCAGATACGCAGTATTTT; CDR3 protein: CASSKLLGADTQYF
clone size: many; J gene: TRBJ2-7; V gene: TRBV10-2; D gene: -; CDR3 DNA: TGCGCCAGCAGAGAACGGACTGGATACTACGAGCAGTACTTC; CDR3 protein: CASRERTGYYEQYF